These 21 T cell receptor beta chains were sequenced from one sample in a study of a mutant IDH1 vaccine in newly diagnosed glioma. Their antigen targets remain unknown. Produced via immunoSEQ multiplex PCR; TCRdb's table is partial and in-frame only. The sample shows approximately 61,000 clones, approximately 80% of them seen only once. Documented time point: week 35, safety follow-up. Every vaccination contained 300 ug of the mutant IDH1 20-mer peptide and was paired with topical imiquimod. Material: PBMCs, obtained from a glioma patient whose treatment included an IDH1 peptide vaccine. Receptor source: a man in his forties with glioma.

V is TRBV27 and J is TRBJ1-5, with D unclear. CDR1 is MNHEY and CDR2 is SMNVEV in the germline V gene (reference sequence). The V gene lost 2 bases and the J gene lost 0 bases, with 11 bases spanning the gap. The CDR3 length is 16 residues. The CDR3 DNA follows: TGTGCCAGCAGTTTAGTTGCGACTGTTAGCAATCAGCCCCAGCATTTT. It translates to CASSLVATVSNQPQHF.

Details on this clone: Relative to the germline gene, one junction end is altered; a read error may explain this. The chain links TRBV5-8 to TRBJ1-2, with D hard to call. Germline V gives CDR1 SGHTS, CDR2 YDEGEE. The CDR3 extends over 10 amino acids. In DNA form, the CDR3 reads TGTGCCAGCAGCTTCAAGGGTGAGGCCTTC. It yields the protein CASSFKGEAF.

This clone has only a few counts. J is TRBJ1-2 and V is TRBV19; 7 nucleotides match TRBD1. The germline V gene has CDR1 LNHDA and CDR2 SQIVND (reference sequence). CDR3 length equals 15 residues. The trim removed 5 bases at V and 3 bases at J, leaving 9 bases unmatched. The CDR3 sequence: CASSPDRAAYYGYTF. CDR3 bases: TGTGCCAGTAGTCCTGACAGGGCTGCCTACTATGGCTACACCTTC.

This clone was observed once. CDR3 in DNA: TGTGCCAGCAGCTCCCAGGGCCGCTATGGCTACACCTTC. Translating gives CASSSQGRYGYTF. The rearrangement joins TRBV5-5 to TRBJ1-2, with a tentative D call TRBD1 (5 bases). The germline V and J ends were trimmed by 3 bases and 4 bases, with 10 bases remaining between them. CDR3 size: 13 residues. Germline V gives CDR1 SGHKS, CDR2 YYEKEE (reference sequence). Drawing the rest from reference TRBV5-5 and TRBJ1-2, the complete variable domain is DAGVTQSPTHLIKTRGQQVTLRCSPISGHKSVSWYQQVLGQGPQFIFQYYEKEERGRGNFPDRFSARQFPNYSSELNVNALLLGDSALYLCASSSQGRYGYTFGSGTRLTVV.

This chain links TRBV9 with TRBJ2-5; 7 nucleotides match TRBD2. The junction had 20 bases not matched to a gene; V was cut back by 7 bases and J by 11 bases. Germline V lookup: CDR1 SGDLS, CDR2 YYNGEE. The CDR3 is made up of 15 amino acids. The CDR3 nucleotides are TGTGCCAGCCAGACCGGGGCGGGAGTAGGAGGTGAGCAGTACTTC. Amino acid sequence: CASQTGAGVGGEQYF.

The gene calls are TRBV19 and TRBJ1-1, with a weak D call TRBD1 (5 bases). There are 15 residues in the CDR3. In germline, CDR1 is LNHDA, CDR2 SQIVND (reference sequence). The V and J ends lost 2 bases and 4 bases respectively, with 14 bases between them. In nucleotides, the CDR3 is TGTGCCAGTAGTATAAGTCGGGGGGAGGCCACTGAAGCTTTCTTT. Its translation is CASSISRGEATEAFF.

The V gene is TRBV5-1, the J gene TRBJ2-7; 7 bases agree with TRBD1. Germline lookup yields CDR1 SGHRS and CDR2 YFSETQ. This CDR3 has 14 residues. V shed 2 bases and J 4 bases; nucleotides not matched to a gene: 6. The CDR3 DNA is TGCGCCAGCAGCTTACAGGGGTTCAAGTACGAGCAGTACTTC. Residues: CASSLQGFKYEQYF.

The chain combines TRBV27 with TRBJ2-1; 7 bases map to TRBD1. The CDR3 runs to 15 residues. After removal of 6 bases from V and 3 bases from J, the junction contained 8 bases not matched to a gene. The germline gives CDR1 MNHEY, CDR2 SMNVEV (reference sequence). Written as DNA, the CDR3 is TGTGCCAGCAGCAAGGGACAGCACTTCTACAATGAGCAGTTCTTC. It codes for CASSKGQHFYNEQFF.

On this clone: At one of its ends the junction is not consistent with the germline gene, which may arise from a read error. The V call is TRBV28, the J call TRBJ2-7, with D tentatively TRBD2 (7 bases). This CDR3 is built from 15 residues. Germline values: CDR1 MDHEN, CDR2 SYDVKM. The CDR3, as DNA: TGTGCCAGCAGTCCCCCGGGGGGCCTCTCCTACGAGCAGCACTTC. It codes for CASSPPGGLSYEQHF.

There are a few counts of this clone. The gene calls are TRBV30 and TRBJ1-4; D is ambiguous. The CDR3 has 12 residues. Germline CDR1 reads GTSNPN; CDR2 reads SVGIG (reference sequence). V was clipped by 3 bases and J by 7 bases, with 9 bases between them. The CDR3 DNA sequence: TGTGCCTGGAGGGCAAGTGCTGAAAAACTGTTTTTT. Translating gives CAWRASAEKLFF.

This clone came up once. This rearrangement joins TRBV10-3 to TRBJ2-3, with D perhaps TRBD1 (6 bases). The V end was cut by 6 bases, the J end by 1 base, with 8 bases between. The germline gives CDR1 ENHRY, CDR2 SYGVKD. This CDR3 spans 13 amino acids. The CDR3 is CAISRGGTDTQYF. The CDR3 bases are TGTGCCATCAGCAGGGGTGGCACAGATACGCAGTATTTT.

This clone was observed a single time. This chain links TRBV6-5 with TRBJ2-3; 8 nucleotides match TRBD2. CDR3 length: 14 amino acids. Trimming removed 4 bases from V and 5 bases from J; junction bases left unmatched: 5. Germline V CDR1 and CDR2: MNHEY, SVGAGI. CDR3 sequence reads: CASSLGLAGDTQYF. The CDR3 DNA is TGTGCCAGCAGTTTAGGACTAGCCGGAGATACGCAGTATTTT.

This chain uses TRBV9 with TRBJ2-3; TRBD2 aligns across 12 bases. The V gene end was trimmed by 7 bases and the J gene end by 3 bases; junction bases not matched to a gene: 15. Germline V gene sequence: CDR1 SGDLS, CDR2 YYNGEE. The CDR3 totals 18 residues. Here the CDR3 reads CASARGTSGLFVTDTQYF. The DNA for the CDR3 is TGTGCCAGCGCCCGGGGGACTAGCGGGTTGTTTGTGACAGATACGCAGTATTTT.

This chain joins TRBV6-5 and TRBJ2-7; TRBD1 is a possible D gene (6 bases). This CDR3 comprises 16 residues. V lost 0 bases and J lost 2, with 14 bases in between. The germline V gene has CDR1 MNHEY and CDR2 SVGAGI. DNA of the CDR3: TGTGCCAGCAGTTACTCGATCGGACAGAAGGCCTACGAGCAGTACTTC. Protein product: CASSYSIGQKAYEQYF.

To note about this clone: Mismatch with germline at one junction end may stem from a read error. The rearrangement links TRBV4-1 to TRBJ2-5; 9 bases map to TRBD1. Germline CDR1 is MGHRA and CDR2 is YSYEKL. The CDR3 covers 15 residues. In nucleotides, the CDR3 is TGCGCCAGCAGCCTTACCGGGACAGGGCAAGGGACCCAGTACTTC. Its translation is CASSLTGTGQGTQYF.

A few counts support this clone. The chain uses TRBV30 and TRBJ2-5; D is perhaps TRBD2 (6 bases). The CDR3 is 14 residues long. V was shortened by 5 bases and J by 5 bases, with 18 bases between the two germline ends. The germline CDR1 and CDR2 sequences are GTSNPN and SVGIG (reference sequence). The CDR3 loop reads CAWGPGGARETQYF. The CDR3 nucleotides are TGTGCCTGGGGGCCCGGCGGGGCCCGGGAGACCCAGTACTTC.

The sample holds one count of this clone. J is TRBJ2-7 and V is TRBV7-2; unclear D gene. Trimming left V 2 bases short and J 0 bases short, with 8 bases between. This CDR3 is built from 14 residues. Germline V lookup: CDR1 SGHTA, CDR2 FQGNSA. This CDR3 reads CASSLSHYSYEQYF. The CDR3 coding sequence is TGTGCCAGCAGCTTAAGTCACTACTCCTACGAGCAGTACTTC. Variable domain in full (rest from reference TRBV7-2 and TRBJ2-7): GAGVSQSPSNKVTEKGKDVELRCDPISGHTALYWYRQSLGQGLEFLIYFQGNSAPDKSGLPSDRFSAERTGGSVSTLTIQRTQQEDSAVYLCASSLSHYSYEQYFGPGTRLTVT.

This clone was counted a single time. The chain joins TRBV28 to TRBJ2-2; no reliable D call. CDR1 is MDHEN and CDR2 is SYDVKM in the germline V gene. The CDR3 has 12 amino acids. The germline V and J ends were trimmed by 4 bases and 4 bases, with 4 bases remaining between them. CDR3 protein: CASSSGTGELFF. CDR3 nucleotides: TGTGCCAGCAGTTCGGGCACCGGGGAGCTGTTTTTT. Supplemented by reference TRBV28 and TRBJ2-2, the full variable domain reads DVKVTQSSRYLVKRTGEKVFLECVQDMDHENMFWYRQDPGLGLRLIYFSYDVKMKEKGDIPEGYSVSREKKERFSLILESASTNQTSMYLCASSSGTGELFFGEGSRLTVL.

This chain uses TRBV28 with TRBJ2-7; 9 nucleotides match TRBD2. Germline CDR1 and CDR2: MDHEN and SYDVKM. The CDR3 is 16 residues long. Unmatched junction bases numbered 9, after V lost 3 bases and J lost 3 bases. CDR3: CASSFPLAGASYEQYF. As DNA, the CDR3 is TGTGCCAGCAGTTTTCCTTTAGCGGGAGCCAGCTACGAGCAGTACTTC.

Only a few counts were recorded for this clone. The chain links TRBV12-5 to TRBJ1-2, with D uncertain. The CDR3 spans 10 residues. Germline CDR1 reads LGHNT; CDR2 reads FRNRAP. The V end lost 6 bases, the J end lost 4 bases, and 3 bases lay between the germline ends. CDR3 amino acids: CASGGYGYTF. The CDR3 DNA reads TGTGCTAGTGGAGGCTATGGCTACACCTTC.

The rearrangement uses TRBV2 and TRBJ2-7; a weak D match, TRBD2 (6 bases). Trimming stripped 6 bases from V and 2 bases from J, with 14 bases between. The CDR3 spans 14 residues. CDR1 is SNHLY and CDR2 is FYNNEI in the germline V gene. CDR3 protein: CASSDGGYPYEQYF. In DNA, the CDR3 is TGTGCCAGCAGCGACGGGGGTTACCCCTACGAGCAGTACTTC.